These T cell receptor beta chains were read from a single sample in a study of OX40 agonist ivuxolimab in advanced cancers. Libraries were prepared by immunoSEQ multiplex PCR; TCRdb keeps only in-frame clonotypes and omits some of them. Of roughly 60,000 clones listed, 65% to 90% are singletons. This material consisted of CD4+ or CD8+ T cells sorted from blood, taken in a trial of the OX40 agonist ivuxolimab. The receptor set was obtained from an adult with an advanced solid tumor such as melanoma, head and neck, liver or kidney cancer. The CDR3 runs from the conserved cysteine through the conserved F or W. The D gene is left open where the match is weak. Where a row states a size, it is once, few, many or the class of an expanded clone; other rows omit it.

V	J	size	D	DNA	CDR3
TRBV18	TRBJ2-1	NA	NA	TGTGCCAGCTCACCGGGCGGGAACTACAATGAGCAGTTCTTC	CASSPGGNYNEQFF
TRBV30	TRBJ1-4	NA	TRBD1	TGTGCCTGGGGTCCGGGACAGGGTAGCCGAAATGAAAAACTGTTTTTT	CAWGPGQGSRNEKLFF
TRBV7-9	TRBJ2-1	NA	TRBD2	TGTGCCAGCAGCCCCCCTAACCTAGCGGGGGGAAATGAGCAGTTCTTC	CASSPPNLAGGNEQFF
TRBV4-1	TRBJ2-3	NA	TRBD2	TGCGCCAGCAGCCAAGGACTAGCGGGGGGGACAGATACGCAGTATTTT	CASSQGLAGGTDTQYF
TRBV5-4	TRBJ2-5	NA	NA	TGTGCCAGCAGCTTGAGGCTAGCTGAGACCCAGTACTTC	CASSLRLAETQYF
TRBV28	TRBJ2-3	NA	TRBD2	TGTGCCAGCAGACCTAGCGGGAGTAGGGCAGATACGCAGTATTTT	CASRPSGSRADTQYF
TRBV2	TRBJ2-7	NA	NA	TGTGCCAGCAGTCTCTCCTACGAGCAGTACTTC	CASSLSYEQYF
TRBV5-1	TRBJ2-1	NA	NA	TGCGCCAGCAGCTTGGTAGATTCGCACAATGAGCAGTTCTTC	CASSLVDSHNEQFF
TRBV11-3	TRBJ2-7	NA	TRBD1	TGTGCCAGCAGCGAGGACAGGTCCTACGAGCAGTACTTC	CASSEDRSYEQYF
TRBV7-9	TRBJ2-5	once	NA	TGTGCCAGCAGCTCGGGACGTTACACGGAGGAGACCCAGTACTTC	CASSSGRYTEETQYF
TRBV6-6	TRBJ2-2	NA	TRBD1	TGTGCCAGCAGTACCGGACAGGGGTGGTCCGGGGAGCTGTTTTTT	CASSTGQGWSGELFF
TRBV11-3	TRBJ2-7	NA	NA	TGTGCCAGCAGCTTAGATGGGGACCGGGAGCAGTACTTC	CASSLDGDREQYF
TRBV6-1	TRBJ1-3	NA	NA	TGTGCCAGCAGTGAAGTTTTTGGAAACACCATATATTTT	CASSEVFGNTIYF
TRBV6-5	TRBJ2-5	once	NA	TGTGCCAGCAGTTACATCGTCAGGGTCGAGACCCAGTACTTC	CASSYIVRVETQYF
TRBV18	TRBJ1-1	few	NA	TGTGCCAGCTCACCCGAGGTGGGGTCCACTGAAGCTTTCTTT	CASSPEVGSTEAFF
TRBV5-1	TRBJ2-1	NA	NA	TGCGCCAGCACCCGGACCAGGGCCACCCGATTCGATGAGCAGTTCTTC	CASTRTRATRFDEQFF
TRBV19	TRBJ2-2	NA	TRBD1	TGTGCCAGTAGTAGCGGACAGGGCGTTGCCGGGGAGCTGTTTTTT	CASSSGQGVAGELFF
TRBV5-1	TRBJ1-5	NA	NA	TGCGCCAGCAGCTTGGAAGGGGGGAGAGGTCAGCCCCAGCATTTT	CASSLEGGRGQPQHF
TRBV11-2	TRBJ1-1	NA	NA	TGTGCCAGCAGCTTAAACAGGGAGAGGACTGAAGCTTTCTTT	CASSLNRERTEAFF
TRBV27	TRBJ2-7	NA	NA	TGTGCCAGCAGTTCGGGACCCACCGTACTGCAGTACTTC	CASSSGPTVLQYF
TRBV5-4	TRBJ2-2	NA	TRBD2	TGTGCCAGCAGCTTGGGGACTAGCGGGGGGTTTAACACCGGGGAGCTGTTTTTT	CASSLGTSGGFNTGELFF
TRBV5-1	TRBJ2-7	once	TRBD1	TGCGCCAGCAGCCAAGGGGGCAGGGGGTCGGACGAGCAGTACTTC	CASSQGGRGSDEQYF
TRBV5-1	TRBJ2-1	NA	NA	TGCGCCAGCACCCGTGGGACACCCAACTACAATGAGCAGTTCTTC	CASTRGTPNYNEQFF
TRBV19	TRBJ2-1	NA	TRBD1	TGTGCCAGTAGTAGCCAGACAGGGCGAAATGAGCAGTTCTTC	CASSSQTGRNEQFF
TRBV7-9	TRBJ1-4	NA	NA	TGTGCCAGCAGCTTAGGGGTATCTAATGAAAAACTGTTTTTT	CASSLGVSNEKLFF
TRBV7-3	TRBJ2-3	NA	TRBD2	TGTGCCAGCAGCTCTCTGACTAGCGGGAGCGGTGGTACGCAGTATTTT	CASSSLTSGSGGTQYF
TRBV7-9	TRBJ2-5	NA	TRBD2	TGTGCCAGCAGCCCCTTAGCGGGGGGCCATCAGCAGTACTTC	CASSPLAGGHQQYF
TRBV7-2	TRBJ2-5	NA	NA	TGTGCCAGCAGCAGAAGCGACCCCAACCCTGGGGAGACCCAGTACTTC	CASSRSDPNPGETQYF
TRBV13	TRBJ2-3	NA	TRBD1	TGTGCCAGCAGCATTGGACAGGGGGCGATTTTTGCAAGGCGGGATACGCAGTATTTT	CASSIGQGAIFARRDTQYF
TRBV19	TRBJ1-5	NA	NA	TGTGCCAGTAGTATATTTGGCGAACAGCCCCAGCATTTT	CASSIFGEQPQHF
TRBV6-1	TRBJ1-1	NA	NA	TGTGCCAGCACCACCAGGGGAGGGGGGAACACTGAAGCTTTCTTT	CASTTRGGGNTEAFF
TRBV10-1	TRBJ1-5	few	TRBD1	TGCGCCAGCAGTGAACCCTTGGACAGGGACGACAATCAGCCCCAGCATTTT	CASSEPLDRDDNQPQHF
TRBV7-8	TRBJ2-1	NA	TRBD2	TGTGCCAGCAGCTTAACAGCGGGGGTTTACAATGAGCAGTTCTTC	CASSLTAGVYNEQFF
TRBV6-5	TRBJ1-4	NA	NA	TGTGCCAGCAACCCCGGGGTTGGAGAAAAACTGTTTTTT	CASNPGVGEKLFF
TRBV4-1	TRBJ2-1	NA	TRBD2	TGCGCCAGCAGCCAAGGGGGAGGGAGGAATGAGCAGTTCTTC	CASSQGGGRNEQFF
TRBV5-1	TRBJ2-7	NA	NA	TGCGCCAGCAGCTTTGACAGTTGGTACGAGCAGTACTTC	CASSFDSWYEQYF